These T cell receptor beta chains were read from a single sample in a study of shared clonotypes between healthy human individuals. This table comes from immunoSEQ multiplex PCR, and its TCRdb copy is limited to in-frame clones, with some not included. The data contain about 490,000 clones, around 79% of them singletons. Sequencing was performed on PBMCs. Receptors were obtained from a woman in her 40s in good health. Some clones in this sample may be carry-over from other donors' samples. Each CDR3 is given with its conserved first and last residue. Expanded clones get a size class; other rows say once, few or many, or leave the size out.

v_call: TRBV20-1; clone_size: .; j_call: TRBJ2-7; cdr3_aa: CSARGGGEQYF
v_call: TRBV7-9; clone_size: .; j_call: TRBJ2-2; cdr3_aa: CASSPRGITNTGELFF
v_call: TRBV5-5; clone_size: .; j_call: TRBJ2-7; cdr3_aa: CASSLVSDLYEQYF
v_call: TRBV30; clone_size: few; j_call: TRBJ2-5; cdr3_aa: CACQQGGGETQYF
v_call: TRBV12-2; clone_size: .; j_call: TRBJ1-1; cdr3_aa: CASRHNRAGKNTEAFF
v_call: TRBV7-2; clone_size: .; j_call: TRBJ1-1; cdr3_aa: CASRKAAGQLNTEAFF
v_call: TRBV28; clone_size: .; j_call: TRBJ1-4; cdr3_aa: CASSSPRGGSGEKLFF
v_call: TRBV7-2; clone_size: .; j_call: TRBJ1-1; cdr3_aa: CASSFRGAGDNPFF
v_call: TRBV13; clone_size: .; j_call: TRBJ2-4; cdr3_aa: CASSLGPGQNIQYF
v_call: TRBV29-1; clone_size: .; j_call: TRBJ2-7; cdr3_aa: CSVADSYEQYF
v_call: TRBV5-1; clone_size: medium-sized; j_call: TRBJ1-1; cdr3_aa: CASRDYSEAFF
v_call: TRBV6-1; clone_size: .; j_call: TRBJ1-1; cdr3_aa: CASSPYNTEAFF
v_call: TRBV7-9; clone_size: .; j_call: TRBJ2-7; cdr3_aa: CASRLAAGGSNEQYF
v_call: TRBV27; clone_size: .; j_call: TRBJ2-7; cdr3_aa: CASSQVGFTYEQYF
v_call: TRBV6-1; clone_size: .; j_call: TRBJ2-3; cdr3_aa: CAGSALREGTDTQYF
v_call: TRBV11-2; clone_size: .; j_call: TRBJ2-1; cdr3_aa: CASSLLGSLMLSSYNEQFF
v_call: TRBV18; clone_size: .; j_call: TRBJ2-4; cdr3_aa: CASSYSSDRGLLIAKNIQYF
v_call: TRBV28; clone_size: .; j_call: TRBJ1-2; cdr3_aa: CASSPLSAGYGYTF
v_call: TRBV9; clone_size: .; j_call: TRBJ2-3; cdr3_aa: CASSTSGVPTDTQYF
v_call: TRBV15; clone_size: .; j_call: TRBJ2-4; cdr3_aa: CATSRESLGRGEDF
v_call: TRBV2; clone_size: .; j_call: TRBJ1-6; cdr3_aa: CASSDWTGNKNSPLHF
v_call: TRBV7-3; clone_size: .; j_call: TRBJ2-2; cdr3_aa: CASSFVGASNTGELFF
v_call: TRBV6-5; clone_size: .; j_call: TRBJ2-1; cdr3_aa: CASSPGTNGYNEQFF
v_call: TRBV15; clone_size: .; j_call: TRBJ2-7; cdr3_aa: CATSRALAVGPHEQYF
v_call: TRBV7-9; clone_size: .; j_call: TRBJ2-3; cdr3_aa: CASSDIAGVTDTQYF
v_call: TRBV28; clone_size: .; j_call: TRBJ2-7; cdr3_aa: CASSPLRTGGSSYEQYF
v_call: TRBV6-6; clone_size: .; j_call: TRBJ1-4; cdr3_aa: CASSYGDATNEKLFF
v_call: TRBV7-3; clone_size: .; j_call: TRBJ2-2; cdr3_aa: CASSTDGRYTGELFF
v_call: TRBV27; clone_size: .; j_call: TRBJ2-5; cdr3_aa: CASNFASGRQETQYF
v_call: TRBV11-2; clone_size: .; j_call: TRBJ2-1; cdr3_aa: CASSLGIGVGKQFF
v_call: TRBV7-9; clone_size: .; j_call: TRBJ2-7; cdr3_aa: CASSLVDYTSYEQYF
v_call: TRBV11-2; clone_size: .; j_call: TRBJ1-4; cdr3_aa: CASSFPGAGEKLFF
v_call: TRBV28; clone_size: .; j_call: .; cdr3_aa: CASTSMSYEQYF
v_call: TRBV27; clone_size: .; j_call: TRBJ2-3; cdr3_aa: CASSRTHSTDTQYF
v_call: TRBV7-2; clone_size: few; j_call: TRBJ2-7; cdr3_aa: CASRAFHSGASYEQYF